This passage covers 24 T cell receptor beta chains from one sample sequenced in a study of cytomegalovirus exposure and HLA in healthy donors. Primers included in the PCR were 60 Vbeta and 13 Jbeta primers. Produced via immunoSEQ multiplex PCR; TCRdb's table is partial and in-frame only. The sample contains around 64,000 clones, roughly 66% of which appear only once. The sequenced sample consisted of PBMCs. The receptors stem from a woman aged 45-59 years in good health and CMV-seronegative.

The chain couples TRBV9 to TRBJ1-1, with D unresolved. The CDR3 is 15 residues long. Germline V gene sequence: CDR1 SGDLS, CDR2 YYNGEE. Trimming stripped 5 bases from V and 0 bases from J, with 14 bases between. Written as DNA, the CDR3 is TGTGCCAGCAGGCCGACAACTGTGATGAACACTGAAGCTTTCTTT. It specifies CASRPTTVMNTEAFF.

Only a few counts were recorded for this clone. The chain links TRBV18 to TRBJ2-1; tentatively, D is TRBD2 (5 bases). CDR3 length equals 15 residues. CDR1 and CDR2 from the germline V gene are KGHSH and LQKENI. V lost 2 bases, J lost 3 bases, and 11 bases lay in between. The CDR3 spells CASSPAGSNYNEQFF. The CDR3 region has the DNA TGTGCCAGCTCACCAGCTGGGAGTAACTACAATGAGCAGTTCTTC.

The rearrangement joins TRBV5-6 to TRBJ2-7; 9 bases fit TRBD1. In germline, CDR1 is SGHDT, CDR2 YYEEEE. The CDR3 consists of 14 residues. The ends lost 4 bases at V and 6 bases at J; junction bases unmatched: 8. Here the CDR3 DNA reads TGTGCCAGCAGCGCGGGACAGGGCTTCGGCGAGCAGTACTTC. It yields the protein CASSAGQGFGEQYF.

The chain recombines TRBV28 with TRBJ2-7; the match to TRBD1 covers 9 bases. With V trimmed by 8 bases and J by 1 base, 3 bases remained unmatched. The germline V gene encodes CDR1 MDHEN and CDR2 SYDVKM. This CDR3 spans 13 amino acids. CDR3 residues: CASWDRVSYEQYF. The CDR3 DNA follows: TGTGCCAGCTGGGACAGGGTTTCCTACGAGCAGTACTTC. The complete variable domain, with remaining parts taken from reference TRBV28 and TRBJ2-7, reads DVKVTQSSRYLVKRTGEKVFLECVQDMDHENMFWYRQDPGLGLRLIYFSYDVKMKEKGDIPEGYSVSREKKERFSLILESASTNQTSMYLCASWDRVSYEQYFGPGTRLTVT.

This clone showed up just once. The rearrangement uses TRBV2 and TRBJ2-5, with TRBD2 identical over 9 bases. The CDR3 extends over 14 amino acids. Germline CDR1 is SNHLY and CDR2 is FYNNEI. V shed 7 bases and J 5 bases; nucleotides not matched to a gene: 8. The CDR3 region is CASTYSGRGETQYF. DNA for the CDR3: TGTGCCAGCACCTATAGCGGGAGAGGGGAGACCCAGTACTTC.

Only one count was recorded for this clone. The chain carries TRBV23-1 and TRBJ2-3; TRBD1 agrees at 8 bases. TRBV23-1 is an open reading frame, and its role is uncertain. The CDR3 consists of 14 residues. The J segment lost 3 bases and the V segment lost 4 bases, leaving 3 bases of the junction unmatched. The DNA of the CDR3 is TGCGCCAGCAGTCGCCGGACAGGGACAGATACGCAGTATTTT. Translating gives CASSRRTGTDTQYF.

CDR3 sequence (DNA): TGTGCCAGCAGTTTATCTCCAGGTGCCCACTACGAGCAGTACTTC. Its protein product is CASSLSPGAHYEQYF. The gene calls are TRBV27 and TRBJ2-7; no clear D gene. CDR1 is MNHEY and CDR2 is SMNVEV in the germline V gene (reference sequence). The CDR3 is made up of 15 amino acids. V lost 0 bases to trimming and J lost 3 bases, with 12 bases between them.

This clone was counted between two and nine times. This rearrangement joins TRBV11-2 to TRBJ1-1; the D gene is possibly TRBD1 (6 bases). The V gene's germline CDR1 is SGHAT and CDR2 FQNNGV. Trimming took 1 base from V and 5 from J, leaving 14 bases between them. The CDR3 runs 15 residues. The CDR3: CASSLGQAGGTEAFF. CDR3 sequence (DNA): TGTGCCAGCAGCTTAGGACAGGCGGGGGGGACTGAAGCTTTCTTT.

This clone appeared a single time. The gene calls are TRBV28 and TRBJ1-2; D uncertain. Germline assignment: CDR1 MDHEN and CDR2 SYDVKM. The length of the CDR3 is 12 residues. V lost 4 bases to trimming and J lost 2 bases, with 5 bases between them. The DNA of the CDR3 is TGTGCCAGCAGTTCCCAGAACTATGGCTACACCTTC. It is translated as CASSSQNYGYTF.

Only a few counts were recorded for this clone. The J gene is TRBJ2-1, the V gene TRBV19, with 13 bases aligning to TRBD2. CDR3 size: 17 residues. V gave up 1 base and J gave up 1 base; unmatched junction bases: 1. Germline V gives CDR1 LNHDA, CDR2 SQIVND (reference sequence). The CDR3 is CASSIGLAGGSYNEQFF. CDR3 in DNA: TGTGCCAGTAGTATAGGACTAGCGGGAGGATCCTACAATGAGCAGTTCTTC.

The rearrangement joins TRBV29-1 to TRBJ2-3; 7 bases line up with TRBD2. The germline V gene has CDR1 SQVTM and CDR2 ANQGSEA. The CDR3 contains 13 residues. The junction had 5 bases not matched to a gene; V was cut back by 6 bases and J by 2 bases. In DNA, the CDR3 is TGCAGCGTCGGCGGGGGAAACACAGATACGCAGTATTTT. Translating gives CSVGGGNTDTQYF.

The sample holds a few counts of this clone. The chain uses TRBV29-1 and TRBJ2-7; maybe TRBD2 (6 bases). V shed 8 bases and J shed 5 bases, with 13 bases lying between them. The CDR3 loop spans 11 amino acids. Germline V CDR1 and CDR2: SQVTM, ANQGSEA. CDR3 in DNA: TGCAGCTCCCGAACGGGGGACGAGCAGTACTTC. It yields the protein CSSRTGDEQYF.

The chain joins TRBV13 to TRBJ1-4, with 8 bases lining up with TRBD1. Germline-derived CDR1 and CDR2 are PRHDT and FYEKMQ (reference sequence). V lost 5 bases, J lost 4 bases, and 3 bases stayed unmatched. This CDR3 has 14 amino acids. In DNA form, the CDR3 reads TGTGCCAGCAGCGCGACAGGGGTTAATGAAAAACTGTTTTTT. The encoded protein is CASSATGVNEKLFF.

There are a few counts of this clone. Distinct nucleotide sequences in the sample also encode this CDR3. The CDR3 DNA reads as TGTGCCAGCAGCTCTGGACAGGGGAACACTGAAGCTTTCTTT. Translated, it gives CASSSGQGNTEAFF. V gene TRBV5-4 combines with J gene TRBJ1-1; 8 bases are a match to TRBD1. From germline, CDR1 is SGHNT and CDR2 YYREEE (reference sequence). This CDR3 comprises 14 residues. V shed 3 bases and J 1 base; nucleotides not matched to a gene: 2.

CDR3 region: CASSFPGLAGAREQFF. The CDR3, as DNA: TGTGCCAGCAGTTTCCCCGGGCTAGCGGGAGCTCGGGAGCAGTTCTTC. The chain joins TRBV27 to TRBJ2-1, with TRBD2 matching over 10 bases. With 3 bases clipped from V and 10 bases from J, the junction kept 12 bases outside the gene matches. The CDR3 consists of 16 residues. Germline CDR1 MNHEY, CDR2 SMNVEV (reference sequence).

This clone was seen once. The chain recombines TRBV5-1 with TRBJ1-3; 8 bases map to TRBD1. CDR3 length equals 17 residues. V lost 1 base to trimming and J lost 3 bases; unmatched junction nucleotides: 9. Looked up from germline, CDR1 is SGHRS and CDR2 is YFSETQ. The CDR3 is CASSLYPGGYYGNTIYF. For the CDR3, the DNA is TGCGCCAGCAGCTTGTATCCAGGGGGCTATTATGGAAACACCATATATTTT. Based on the CDR3 plus reference TRBV5-1 and TRBJ1-3, the full variable domain is KAGVTQTPRYLIKTRGQQVTLSCSPISGHRSVSWYQQTPGQGLQFLFEYFSETQRNKGNFPGRFSGRQFSNSRSEMNVSTLELGDSALYLCASSLYPGGYYGNTIYFGEGSWLTVV.

This clone has a handful of counts. The chain's CDR3 is CASSLGRDKTDTQYF. CDR3 bases: TGTGCCAGCAGCTTAGGAAGGGACAAAACAGATACGCAGTATTTT. The chain is built from TRBV7-9 and TRBJ2-3, with a weak D call TRBD1 (6 bases). The V gene lost 1 base and the J gene lost 3 bases, with 11 bases spanning the gap. CDR3 length equals 15 residues. CDR1 is SEHNR and CDR2 is FQNEAQ in the germline V gene (reference sequence).

J is TRBJ2-5 and V is TRBV5-1; D is possibly TRBD2 (5 bases). Germline lookup yields CDR1 SGHRS and CDR2 YFSETQ. V lost 6 bases to trimming and J lost 1 base, with 13 bases between them. CDR3 length: 14 residues. The CDR3 here is CASKEGVPQETQYF. For the CDR3, the DNA is TGCGCCAGCAAAGAGGGAGTACCCCAAGAGACCCAGTACTTC.

The rearrangement links TRBV4-2 to TRBJ1-3; 7 positions agree with TRBD1. The CDR3 extends over 16 amino acids. V shed 7 bases and J 7 bases; nucleotides not matched to a gene: 16. CDR1 and CDR2 (germline): LGHNA, YNFKEQ. The CDR3 loop is CASTIEYGQEGNTIYF. CDR3 sequence (DNA): TGTGCCAGCACCATAGAATATGGACAGGAGGGCAACACCATATATTTT.

This rearrangement joins TRBV7-3 to TRBJ1-1; TRBD1 is a possible D gene (5 bases). Germline V gene lookup returns CDR1 SGHTA and CDR2 FQGTGA. V was pared by 3 bases and J by 1 base, with 9 bases between. There are 14 residues in the CDR3. CDR3 DNA: TGTGCCAGCAGCTTTTACGGGGGGAACACTGAAGCTTTCTTT. Translated: CASSFYGGNTEAFF.

This chain's CDR3 is CASSSQDRAYEQYF. The CDR3 bases are TGTGCCAGCAGCTCGCAGGACAGAGCCTACGAGCAGTACTTC. The rearrangement uses TRBV5-4 and TRBJ2-7; D may be TRBD1 (6 bases). Germline values: CDR1 SGHNT, CDR2 YYREEE (reference sequence). CDR3 size: 14 residues. V was shortened by 3 bases and J by 2 bases, with 12 bases between the two germline ends.

The chain uses TRBV9 and TRBJ2-1; D perhaps matches TRBD2 (6 bases). This CDR3 is 15 amino acids long. Trimming removed 3 bases at V and 8 bases at J, with 18 bases between. Germline assignment: CDR1 SGDLS and CDR2 YYNGEE. In nucleotides, the CDR3 is TGTGCCAGCAGCGCTCTAGACGGGAGTTGGTATGAGCAGTTCTTC. Its protein product is CASSALDGSWYEQFF.

This chain joins TRBV13 and TRBJ1-1, with 7 nucleotides matching TRBD1. This CDR3 is built from 15 residues. After removal of 4 bases from V and 4 bases from J, the junction contained 9 bases not matched to a gene. Germline loops: CDR1 PRHDT, CDR2 FYEKMQ (reference sequence). CDR3 sequence (DNA): TGTGCCAGCAGCTCCCTAACAGGGGTTGCCACTGAAGCTTTCTTT. Its protein product is CASSSLTGVATEAFF. Full variable domain (remainder filled in from reference TRBV13 and TRBJ1-1): AAGVIQSPRHLIKEKRETATLKCYPIPRHDTVYWYQQGPGQDPQFLISFYEKMQSDKGSIPDRFSAQQFSDYHSELNMSSLELGDSALYFCASSSLTGVATEAFFGQGTRLTVV.

This clone was observed a handful of times. The chain uses TRBV11-2 and TRBJ1-5; TRBD1 might be the D (5 bases). In germline, CDR1 is SGHAT, CDR2 FQNNGV. This CDR3 is 15 amino acids long. V lost 1 base and J lost 3, with 10 bases in between. CDR3 loop: CASSLAQGNNQPQHF. The CDR3 nucleotides read TGTGCCAGCAGCTTAGCCCAGGGTAACAATCAGCCCCAGCATTTT.